The entry that follows covers one T cell receptor (beta chain) sequence. What it recognizes is unknown. CDR1 is MNHEY and CDR2 is SMNVEV in the germline V gene (reference sequence). Trimming cost V 6 bases and J 8 bases; bases outside gene matches: 11. The CDR3 has 15 amino acids. Healthy Caucasian individuals made up all the donors. A universal primer site arose from template switching, and cDNA bore unique molecular identifiers. MiXCR, run by TCRdb on the 5' RACE reads, gives a single entry per CDR3 protein. Among 1.5 million to 2 million distinct CDR3 sequences, around a third were seen once, and the ten largest hold around 0.3%. This sample stems from a study of identical twins. Notes on the study in general: Twins' surplus sharing was weaker for beta out-of-frame sequences.

Sequenced: cord blood. The sequence was collected from a newborn girl in good health. V gene TRBV27 combines with J gene TRBJ1-4; TRBD1 aligns across 8 bases. Here the CDR3 DNA reads TGTGCCAGCAGCCGCGGACAGGGTTTGGGGGAAAAACTGTTTTTT. Its protein is CASSRGQGLGEKLFF.